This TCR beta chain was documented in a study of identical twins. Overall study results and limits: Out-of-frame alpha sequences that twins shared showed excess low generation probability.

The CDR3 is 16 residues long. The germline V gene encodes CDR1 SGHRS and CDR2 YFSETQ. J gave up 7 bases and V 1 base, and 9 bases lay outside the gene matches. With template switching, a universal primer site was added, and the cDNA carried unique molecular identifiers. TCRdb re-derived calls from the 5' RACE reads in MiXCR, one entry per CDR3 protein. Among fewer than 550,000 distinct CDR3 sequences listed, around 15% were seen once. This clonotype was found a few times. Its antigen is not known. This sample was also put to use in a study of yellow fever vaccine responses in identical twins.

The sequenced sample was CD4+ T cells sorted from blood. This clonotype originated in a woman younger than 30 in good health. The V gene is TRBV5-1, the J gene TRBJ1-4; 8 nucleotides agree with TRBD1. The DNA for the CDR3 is TGCGCCAGCAGCTTGCCTCAGGGGGCCGGTGGTGAAAAACTGTTTTTT. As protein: CASSLPQGAGGEKLFF. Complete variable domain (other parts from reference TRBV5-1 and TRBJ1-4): KAGVTQTPRYLIKTRGQQVTLSCSPISGHRSVSWYQQTPGQGLQFLFEYFSETQRNKGNFPGRFSGRQFSNSRSEMNVSTLELGDSALYLCASSLPQGAGGEKLFFGSGTQLSVL.